The entry below gives a single T cell receptor (beta chain) sequence along with its context. An amount of RNA that ranged from roughly 0.5 to 1 ug was reverse transcribed with random hexamers. A multiplex approach, immunoSEQ multiplex PCR, amplified TCR beta CDR3 across 54 Vbeta and 13 Jbeta. MiXCR, applied by TCRdb to the immunoSEQ multiplex PCR reads, yields one record per CDR3 protein. The sample consists of approximately 180,000 distinct CDR3 sequences, roughly 95% of them appearing once. The CDR3 sequence is 17 residues long. Deletions cut 2 bases from V and 6 bases from J, with 23 bases between. Germline CDR1 SGDLS, CDR2 YYNGEE. The multiple sclerosis controls were treatment-naive patients affected by stable or active relapsing-remitting disease. The data were taken from a study of CD8 T cells in Susac syndrome.

The V gene is TRBV9, the J gene TRBJ1-2; no clear D. Sequences were obtained from CD4+ T cells from PBMCs. The sequence came from a human donor with multiple sclerosis. The CDR3 DNA reads as TGTGCCAGCAGCGTCCTCTTACTAACAGACAATGGAGATGGCTACACCTTC. Translation gives CASSVLLLTDNGDGYTF.